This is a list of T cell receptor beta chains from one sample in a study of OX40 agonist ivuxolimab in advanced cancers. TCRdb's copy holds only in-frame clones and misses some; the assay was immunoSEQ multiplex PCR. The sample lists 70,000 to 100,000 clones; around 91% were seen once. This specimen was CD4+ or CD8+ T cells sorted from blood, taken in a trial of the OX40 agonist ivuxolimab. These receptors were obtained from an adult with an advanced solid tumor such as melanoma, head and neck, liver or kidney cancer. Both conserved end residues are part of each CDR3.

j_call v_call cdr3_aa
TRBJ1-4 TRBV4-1 CASSATNEKLFF
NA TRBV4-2 CASSQDQASVGYEQYF
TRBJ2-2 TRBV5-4 CASSLNIALGTGELFF
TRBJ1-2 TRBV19 CASSSPRGSISYGYTF
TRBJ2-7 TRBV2 CASRAEVGYEQYF
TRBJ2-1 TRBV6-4 CASSDGQGLNEQFF
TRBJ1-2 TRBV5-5 CASSLVSGQSYGYTF
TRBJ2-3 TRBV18 CASSRGQDTDTQYF
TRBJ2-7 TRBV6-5 CASTYSGRGSYEQYF
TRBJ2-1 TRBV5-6 CASSLPGLAASYNEQFF
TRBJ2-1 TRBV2 CASMSSGRSYNEQFF
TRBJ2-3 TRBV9 CASSVETGGTDTQYF
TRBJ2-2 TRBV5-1 CASSLGELNTGELFF
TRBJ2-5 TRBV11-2 CASRQGTAQETQYF
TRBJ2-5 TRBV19 CASSIGAGETQYF
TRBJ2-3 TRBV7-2 CASSPTSGRTDTQYF
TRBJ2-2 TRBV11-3 CASALLGELFF
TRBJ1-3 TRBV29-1 CSVASSGNTIYF
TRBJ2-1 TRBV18 CASSPRVGNEQFF
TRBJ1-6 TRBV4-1 CASSQNLFGLVQNSPLHF
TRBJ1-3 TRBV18 CASSRGGSGNTIYF
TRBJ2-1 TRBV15 CATSREGTGVGNEQFF
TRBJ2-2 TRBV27 CASTLLSWTGGDTGELFF
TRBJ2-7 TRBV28 CASRWASGDEQYF
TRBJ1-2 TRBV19 CASSISRTSNYGYTF
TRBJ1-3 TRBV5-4 CASSLTGEYGNTIYF
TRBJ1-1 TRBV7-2 CASSLGRVGTEAFF
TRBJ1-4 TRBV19 CASSMVSATNEKLFF
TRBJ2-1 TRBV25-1 CASLSGTGYNEQFF
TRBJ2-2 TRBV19 CASTTSHTGELFF
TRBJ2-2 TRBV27 CASRGSTGGDGELFF
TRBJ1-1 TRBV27 CASSSWTGNTEAFF
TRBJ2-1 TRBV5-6 CASSSISGSEQFF
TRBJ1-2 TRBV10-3 CAISERAGIDYGYTF
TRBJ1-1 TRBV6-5 CASSSRQNTEAFF
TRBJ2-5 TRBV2 CASSGQRETQYF
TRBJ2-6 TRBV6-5 CASSYGGSSGANVLTF